The 7 T cell receptor beta chains below come from one sample, sequenced in a study of CD8+ T cells in alopecia areata. Extraction and reverse transcription of RNA yielded cDNA as the sequencing template. Measured with immunoSEQ multiplex PCR; TCRdb has only the in-frame clones, and not every one. The sample holds about 150,000 clones, around 54% seen once. The source material was CD4+ T cells sorted from blood. The receptor source for this set is a human donor in good health.

This clone is classed as medium-sized. The chain carries TRBV2 and TRBJ2-1; weak D call: TRBD1 (6 bases). V lost 7 bases and J lost 1, with 8 bases in between. Germline V gives CDR1 SNHLY, CDR2 FYNNEI. CDR3 size: 13 residues. CDR3 coding DNA: TGTGCCAGCATGCAGGGGTCCTACAATGAGCAGTTCTTC. The encoded protein is CASMQGSYNEQFF.

A word on this clone: The sample contains more than one DNA sequence encoding this CDR3. The V call is TRBV27, the J call TRBJ1-2; the D is unclear. The CDR3 covers 13 residues. V dropped 2 bases and J dropped 3 bases, with 7 bases sitting between them. Germline V gene lookup returns CDR1 MNHEY and CDR2 SMNVEV (reference sequence). The CDR3 loop reads CASSLRRDYGYTF. The CDR3 region has the DNA TGTGCCAGCAGTTTACGAAGGGACTATGGCTACACCTTC.

This chain uses TRBV6-5 with TRBJ2-1; 9 bases align to TRBD2. Unmatched junction bases numbered 4, after V lost 4 bases and J lost 0 bases. CDR1 and CDR2 from the germline V gene are MNHEY and SVGAGI. The CDR3 length is 16 residues. The CDR3 loop reads CASSSKLAGSYNEQFF. Here the CDR3 DNA reads TGTGCCAGCAGTTCCAAACTAGCGGGCTCCTACAATGAGCAGTTCTTC.

A remark on this clone: Since a much larger clone is just one base distant, this may be a read error. CDR3 nucleotide sequence: TGTGCCAGCAGCTTAGAGGTTGGAGGGGAGCCGTTTTTT. Translation: CASSLEVGGEPFF. The chain uses TRBV11-2 and TRBJ2-2, with a weak D call TRBD2 (6 bases). The CDR3 covers 13 residues. Germline CDR1 SGHAT, CDR2 FQNNGV.

V gene TRBV9 combines with J gene TRBJ1-1, with 7 positions matching TRBD1. This CDR3 region has 15 residues. After removal of 4 bases from V and 3 bases from J, the junction contained 9 bases not matched to a gene. The germline V gene has CDR1 SGDLS and CDR2 YYNGEE. DNA of the CDR3: TGTGCCAGCAGCCCACAGGGGCTAGAGGACACTGAAGCTTTCTTT. Translated, it gives CASSPQGLEDTEAFF. The full variable domain, completed using reference TRBV9 and TRBJ1-1, is DSGVTQTPKHLITATGQRVTLRCSPRSGDLSVYWYQQSLDQGLQFLIQYYNGEERAKGNILERFSAQQFPDLHSELNLSSLELGDSALYFCASSPQGLEDTEAFFGQGTRLTVV.

This chain links TRBV29-1 with TRBJ2-5; D unresolved. Germline assignment: CDR1 SQVTM and CDR2 ANQGSEA. The germline V and J ends were trimmed by 2 bases and 5 bases, with 12 bases remaining between them. There are 13 residues in the CDR3. CDR3 amino acids: CSVERARAETQYF. The CDR3 DNA is TGCAGCGTTGAACGGGCTAGGGCTGAGACCCAGTACTTC. Full variable domain (outside the CDR3, taken from reference TRBV29-1 and TRBJ2-5): SAVISQKPSRDICQRGTSLTIQCQVDSQVTMMFWYRQQPGQSLTLIATANQGSEATYESGFVIDKFPISRPNLTFSTLTVSNMSPEDSSIYLCSVERARAETQYFGPGTRLLVL.

The rearrangement uses TRBV4-2 and TRBJ2-3; unclear D gene. Germline values: CDR1 LGHNA, CDR2 YNFKEQ. This CDR3 is 11 amino acids long. Trimming took 3 bases from V and 5 from J, leaving 3 bases between them. The CDR3 coding sequence is TGTGCCAGCAGCCAGGAAGATACGCAGTATTTT. Protein product: CASSQEDTQYF.